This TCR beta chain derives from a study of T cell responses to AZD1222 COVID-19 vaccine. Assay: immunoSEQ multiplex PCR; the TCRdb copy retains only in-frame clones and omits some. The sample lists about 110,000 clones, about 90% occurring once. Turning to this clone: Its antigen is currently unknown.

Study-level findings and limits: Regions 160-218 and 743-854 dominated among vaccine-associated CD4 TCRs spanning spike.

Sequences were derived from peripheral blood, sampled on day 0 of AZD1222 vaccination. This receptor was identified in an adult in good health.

The CDR3 DNA follows: TGTGCCAGCAGCTTGGGCGGGAGGAGCAGGGTTTACGAGCAGTACTTC. Translating it yields CASSLGGRSRVYEQYF. The rearrangement links TRBV7-8 to TRBJ2-7; 8 bases map to TRBD2. The CDR3 totals 16 residues. The germline V gene encodes CDR1 SGHVS and CDR2 FQNEAQ. J gave up 4 bases and V 3 bases, and 11 bases lay outside the gene matches.